These T cell receptor beta chains were read from a single sample in a study of shared clonotypes between healthy human individuals. Measured with immunoSEQ multiplex PCR; TCRdb has only the in-frame clones, and not every one. The sample consists of 850,000 to 1,200,000 clones, around 76% of them appearing once. Sequences were obtained from memory CD4+ T cells sorted from blood. These receptors were taken from a man aged 18 to 35 in good health. The CDR3 runs from the conserved cysteine through the conserved F or W. D genes are given only for firm matches. Expanded clones get a size class; other rows say once, few or many, or leave the size out.

V gene: TRBV6-5; J gene: TRBJ2-5; CDR3 length: 15; clone size: few; D gene: TRBD1; CDR3 DNA: TGTGCCAGCAGTTACTCCAGACAGGGCCCCGGATCCCAGTACTTC; CDR3 protein: CASSYSRQGPGSQYF
V gene: TRBV11-2; J gene: TRBJ2-1; CDR3 length: 15; clone size: .; D gene: TRBD2; CDR3 DNA: TGTGCCAGCAGCTTCTCGGCGGGAGGAAACAATGAGCAGTTCTTC; CDR3 protein: CASSFSAGGNNEQFF
V gene: TRBV20-1; J gene: TRBJ2-7; CDR3 length: 11; clone size: .; D gene: .; CDR3 DNA: TGCAGTGCTAGACCCACCTACGAGCAGTACTTC; CDR3 protein: CSARPTYEQYF
V gene: TRBV5-1; J gene: TRBJ2-4; CDR3 length: 18; clone size: .; D gene: .; CDR3 DNA: TGCGCCAGCAGCTTGGGAATTTGGGCGTCTAGTAGCGTCAACATTCAGTACTTC; CDR3 protein: CASSLGIWASSSVNIQYF
V gene: TRBV5-1; J gene: TRBJ2-3; CDR3 length: 14; clone size: few; D gene: TRBD1; CDR3 DNA: TGCGCCAGCAGCTTTAACAGGGGGAGGGATACGCAGTATTTT; CDR3 protein: CASSFNRGRDTQYF
V gene: TRBV19; J gene: TRBJ2-3; CDR3 length: 14; clone size: once; D gene: .; CDR3 DNA: TGTGCCAGTGGGGTAGGCCATGAAACAGATACGCAGTATTTT; CDR3 protein: CASGVGHETDTQYF
V gene: TRBV6-5; J gene: TRBJ1-2; CDR3 length: 15; clone size: .; D gene: .; CDR3 DNA: TGTGCCAGCAGTCCCTCGGGGCCGGGGGCCCATGGCTACACCTTC; CDR3 protein: CASSPSGPGAHGYTF
V gene: TRBV6-1; J gene: TRBJ2-5; CDR3 length: 14; clone size: .; D gene: .; CDR3 DNA: TGTGCCAGCAGTGACAAGCCAGGGAGGGAGACCCAGTACTTC; CDR3 protein: CASSDKPGRETQYF
V gene: TRBV30; J gene: TRBJ1-3; CDR3 length: 16; clone size: .; D gene: .; CDR3 DNA: TGTGCCTGGGCGCCGCCTTGGACTGCCTATGGAAACACCATATATTTT; CDR3 protein: CAWAPPWTAYGNTIYF
V gene: TRBV7-2; J gene: TRBJ1-5; CDR3 length: 13; clone size: .; D gene: .; CDR3 DNA: TGTGCCAGCAGTTCCCGGGGAAACCAGCCCCAGCATTTT; CDR3 protein: CASSSRGNQPQHF
V gene: TRBV6-5; J gene: TRBJ1-2; CDR3 length: 14; clone size: .; D gene: TRBD1; CDR3 DNA: TGTGCCAGCCGCTCGACGACAGGGTTCTATGGCTACACCTTC; CDR3 protein: CASRSTTGFYGYTF
V gene: TRBV11-2; J gene: TRBJ2-6; CDR3 length: 16; clone size: few; D gene: .; CDR3 DNA: TGTGCCAGCAGTAAAATGACGTTCCCTGGGGCCAACGTCCTGACTTTC; CDR3 protein: CASSKMTFPGANVLTF
V gene: TRBV7-2; J gene: TRBJ2-3; CDR3 length: 14; clone size: .; D gene: .; CDR3 DNA: TGTGCCAGCAGCTTAGGGGACCCCACAGATACGCAGTATTTT; CDR3 protein: CASSLGDPTDTQYF
V gene: TRBV10-3; J gene: TRBJ2-2; CDR3 length: 13; clone size: few; D gene: TRBD1; CDR3 DNA: TGTGCCATCGAGGGACAGGGGAACGGGGAGCTGTTTTTT; CDR3 protein: CAIEGQGNGELFF
V gene: TRBV14; J gene: TRBJ1-1; CDR3 length: 13; clone size: once; D gene: .; CDR3 DNA: TGTGCCAGCAGCAGGGAGATGAACACTGAAGCTTTCTTT; CDR3 protein: CASSREMNTEAFF
V gene: TRBV30; J gene: TRBJ2-3; CDR3 length: 15; clone size: .; D gene: TRBD2; CDR3 DNA: TGTGCCTGGAGTGTAGCGGGGGGGCGGGGAGATACGCAGTATTTT; CDR3 protein: CAWSVAGGRGDTQYF
V gene: TRBV5-1; J gene: TRBJ2-7; CDR3 length: 13; clone size: .; D gene: .; CDR3 DNA: TGCGCCAGCAGCTTGTTAGCGGCCTACGAGCAGTACTTC; CDR3 protein: CASSLLAAYEQYF
V gene: TRBV11-2; J gene: TRBJ1-1; CDR3 length: 14; clone size: .; D gene: .; CDR3 DNA: TGTGCCAGCAGCCCCATTGGGGGGAACACTGAAGCTTTCTTT; CDR3 protein: CASSPIGGNTEAFF
V gene: TRBV5-1; J gene: TRBJ2-3; CDR3 length: 15; clone size: .; D gene: .; CDR3 DNA: TGCGCCAGCAGCTTTGACAAAACTAGCACAGATACGCAGTATTTT; CDR3 protein: CASSFDKTSTDTQYF
V gene: TRBV10-1; J gene: TRBJ2-5; CDR3 length: 12; clone size: .; D gene: .; CDR3 DNA: TGCGCCAGCAGTGGGCAAGGGGAGACCCAGTACTTC; CDR3 protein: CASSGQGETQYF
V gene: TRBV7-2; J gene: TRBJ2-5; CDR3 length: 14; clone size: .; D gene: .; CDR3 DNA: TGTGCCAGCAGCTGGAATTTCCCGGGAGAGACCCAGTACTTC; CDR3 protein: CASSWNFPGETQYF
V gene: TRBV30; J gene: TRBJ2-3; CDR3 length: 14; clone size: .; D gene: .; CDR3 DNA: TGTGCCTGGAGGACTCACCCGGGCACAGATACGCAGTATTTT; CDR3 protein: CAWRTHPGTDTQYF
V gene: TRBV28; J gene: TRBJ1-1; CDR3 length: 12; clone size: .; D gene: .; CDR3 DNA: TGTGCCAGCAGTCTCAGGGTAGCTGAAGCTTTCTTT; CDR3 protein: CASSLRVAEAFF
V gene: TRBV12-2; J gene: TRBJ2-7; CDR3 length: 14; clone size: once; D gene: .; CDR3 DNA: TGTGCAAGTCGCTTAGGGGGGGTTACCTACGAGCAGTACTTC; CDR3 protein: CASRLGGVTYEQYF
V gene: TRBV23-1; J gene: TRBJ1-1; CDR3 length: 14; clone size: .; D gene: .; CDR3 DNA: TGCGCCAGCAGTCAATCGGTAGAGAACACTGAAGCTTTCTTT; CDR3 protein: CASSQSVENTEAFF
V gene: TRBV27; J gene: TRBJ2-2; CDR3 length: 15; clone size: .; D gene: .; CDR3 DNA: TGTGCCAGCAGTTTAAAGCCAGGGAGGACCGGGGAGCTGTTTTTT; CDR3 protein: CASSLKPGRTGELFF
V gene: TRBV29-1; J gene: TRBJ1-2; CDR3 length: 13; clone size: .; D gene: TRBD1; CDR3 DNA: TGCAGCGTCCGGGGACAGGGGGCCTTTGGCTACACCTTC; CDR3 protein: CSVRGQGAFGYTF
V gene: TRBV27; J gene: TRBJ1-6; CDR3 length: 16; clone size: .; D gene: .; CDR3 DNA: TGTGCCAGCAGTTTTGGGACTGCACTTTATAATTCACCCCTCCACTTT; CDR3 protein: CASSFGTALYNSPLHF
V gene: TRBV18; J gene: TRBJ2-1; CDR3 length: 13; clone size: many; D gene: .; CDR3 DNA: TGTGCCAGCTCATGGGGGGCCGACAATGAGCAGTTCTTC; CDR3 protein: CASSWGADNEQFF
V gene: TRBV4-2; J gene: TRBJ2-3; CDR3 length: 18; clone size: .; D gene: TRBD2; CDR3 DNA: TGTGCCAGCAGCCAATCCTCTACGAGGGAGGGCCGTGCAGATACGCAGTATTTT; CDR3 protein: CASSQSSTREGRADTQYF
V gene: TRBV30; J gene: TRBJ1-4; CDR3 length: 12; clone size: .; D gene: .; CDR3 DNA: TGTGCCTGGAGTGAGGGGTTGAAAAAACTGTTTTTT; CDR3 protein: CAWSEGLKKLFF
V gene: TRBV2; J gene: TRBJ1-1; CDR3 length: 12; clone size: .; D gene: .; CDR3 DNA: TGTGCCAGCAGGGGGGATAAGACTGAAGCTTTCTTT; CDR3 protein: CASRGDKTEAFF
V gene: TRBV6-4; J gene: TRBJ2-3; CDR3 length: 17; clone size: few; D gene: TRBD2; CDR3 DNA: TGTGCCAGCAGACCCCTAGCGGGAGGGCCCGGGACAGATACGCAGTATTTT; CDR3 protein: CASRPLAGGPGTDTQYF
V gene: TRBV9; J gene: TRBJ2-5; CDR3 length: 14; clone size: .; D gene: .; CDR3 DNA: TGTGCCAGCAGCGAACAGGGCTACTCGGAGACCCAGTACTTC; CDR3 protein: CASSEQGYSETQYF
V gene: TRBV5-1; J gene: TRBJ1-4; CDR3 length: 14; clone size: once; D gene: .; CDR3 DNA: TGCGCCAGCAGCTTCCAACAGGGAGATGAAAAACTGTTTTTT; CDR3 protein: CASSFQQGDEKLFF
V gene: TRBV5-1; J gene: TRBJ1-2; CDR3 length: 16; clone size: .; D gene: .; CDR3 DNA: TGCGCCAGCAGCCCGGGGGGGACACTTTTGGACTATGGCTACACCTTC; CDR3 protein: CASSPGGTLLDYGYTF
V gene: TRBV2; J gene: TRBJ2-1; CDR3 length: 14; clone size: .; D gene: TRBD1; CDR3 DNA: TGTGCCAGCATTCGCTCGGGACAGCCCAATGAGCAGTTCTTC; CDR3 protein: CASIRSGQPNEQFF
V gene: TRBV2; J gene: TRBJ2-3; CDR3 length: 14; clone size: few; D gene: .; CDR3 DNA: TGTGCCAGCAGTGAGGTTCGCGGGACAGATACGCAGTATTTT; CDR3 protein: CASSEVRGTDTQYF
V gene: TRBV5-1; J gene: TRBJ2-5; CDR3 length: 15; clone size: .; D gene: TRBD1; CDR3 DNA: TGCGCCAGCAGCTTGGCCGGACAGGGTAGAGAGACCCAGTACTTC; CDR3 protein: CASSLAGQGRETQYF
V gene: TRBV18; J gene: TRBJ2-2; CDR3 length: 17; clone size: .; D gene: .; CDR3 DNA: TGTGCCAGCTCACCTAGGTTAACCGGCTCGAACACCGGGGAGCTGTTTTTT; CDR3 protein: CASSPRLTGSNTGELFF